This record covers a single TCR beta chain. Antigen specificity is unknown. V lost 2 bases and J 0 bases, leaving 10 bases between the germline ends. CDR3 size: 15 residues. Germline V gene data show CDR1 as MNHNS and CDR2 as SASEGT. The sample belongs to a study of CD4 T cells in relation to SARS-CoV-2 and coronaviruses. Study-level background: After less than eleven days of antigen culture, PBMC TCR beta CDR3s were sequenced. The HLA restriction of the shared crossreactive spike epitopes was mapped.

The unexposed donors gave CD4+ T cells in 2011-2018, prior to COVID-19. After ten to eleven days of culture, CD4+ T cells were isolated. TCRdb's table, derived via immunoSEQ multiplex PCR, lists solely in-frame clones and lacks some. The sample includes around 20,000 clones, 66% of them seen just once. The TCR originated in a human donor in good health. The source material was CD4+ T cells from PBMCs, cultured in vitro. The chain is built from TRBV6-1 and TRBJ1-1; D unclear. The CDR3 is CASSEIGQLNTEAFF. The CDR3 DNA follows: TGTGCCAGCAGTGAAATCGGTCAGCTGAACACTGAAGCTTTCTTT.